The 13 T cell receptor beta chains below all came from one sample that was sequenced in a study of T cells in narcolepsy (dated by TCRdb to about 2018). The library relied on the immunoSEQ multiplex PCR assay. TCRdb provides this immuneACCESS table in a form limited to in-frame rearrangements. Some clones are lacking; in checked studies, under half of them reflect an unresolved V gene, and why the rest are absent is not known. The sample data list 25,000 or so clones, and approximately 85% of these were observed just once. The ten biggest clones cover about 9.4% of the sample. The source material was memory (CD45RA-) CD4+ T cells from blood. The meaning of the sample's cell subset or site label: memory T cells sorted ex vivo from peripheral blood. Every receptor here comes from a human donor in good health.

J is TRBJ2-5 and V is TRBV18; 9 bases are shared with TRBD1. Germline assignment: CDR1 KGHSH and CDR2 LQKENI. This CDR3 contains 15 residues. The V segment lost 3 bases and the J segment 4 bases; nucleotides outside the gene matches: 6. As DNA, the CDR3 is TGTGCCAGCTCACCCAAGACAGGGGGAAGAGAGACCCAGTACTTC. This translates into CASSPKTGGRETQYF. Filled out from reference TRBV18 and TRBJ2-5, the complete variable domain reads NAGVMQNPRHLVRRRGQEARLRCSPMKGHSHVYWYRQLPEEGLKFMVYLQKENIIDESGMPKERFSAEFPKEGPSILRIQQVVRGDSAAYFCASSPKTGGRETQYFGPGTRLLVL.

V and J are TRBV5-8 and TRBJ2-7; D is possibly TRBD2 (5 bases). Trimming left V 4 bases short and J 4 bases short, with 18 bases between. The germline V gene encodes CDR1 SGHTS and CDR2 YDEGEE. This CDR3 is built from 15 residues. CDR3 amino acids: CASSPRGGQAYEQYF. CDR3 in DNA: TGTGCCAGCAGCCCCCGCGGAGGTCAGGCTTACGAGCAGTACTTC.

The genes are TRBV4-3 and TRBJ2-7; D possibly uses TRBD1 or TRBD2 (6 bases each). Germline CDR1 reads LGHNA; CDR2 reads YSLEER. With 4 bases removed from V and 4 bases from J, the gap between germline ends came to 23 bases. The CDR3 runs 17 residues. The CDR3 protein is CASSRGGNGANGYEQYF. The DNA of the CDR3 is TGCGCCAGCAGCCGAGGGGGGAACGGAGCGAACGGGTACGAGCAGTACTTC.

The CDR3 DNA follows: TGCGCCAGCAGCCAAGAACCAGCGGGAGGCCTAGGGAATGAGCAGTTCTTC. Protein product: CASSQEPAGGLGNEQFF. This chain connects TRBV4-3 to TRBJ2-1; TRBD2 agrees at 9 bases. CDR1 LGHNA and CDR2 YSLEER come from the germline V gene. Losses at the gene ends were 0 bases for V and 7 bases for J; bases not matched to a gene: 10. The CDR3 runs 17 residues.

The chain links TRBV6-1 to TRBJ1-6; D is uncertain. V was shortened by 4 bases and J by 6 bases, with 16 bases between the two germline ends. The V gene's germline CDR1 is MNHNS and CDR2 SASEGT. The CDR3 is 16 residues long. This chain's CDR3 is CASSALSGYSNSPLHF. In DNA, the CDR3 is TGTGCCAGCAGTGCCCTTTCGGGTTATAGTAATTCACCCCTCCACTTT.

The gene calls are TRBV2 and TRBJ2-2; 9 bases map to TRBD2. Per germline, CDR1 SNHLY and CDR2 FYNNEI. J was trimmed by 6 bases and V by 7 bases; bases with no gene match: 3. The CDR3 extends over 13 amino acids. In DNA, the CDR3 is TGTGCCAGCAAGGCGGGAGGGCCCGGGGAGCTGTTTTTT. Encoded protein: CASKAGGPGELFF.

This clone was detected once. The chain employs TRBV15 and TRBJ2-5, with D perhaps matching TRBD2 (7 bases). Germline V gene sequence: CDR1 LNHNV, CDR2 YYDKDF (reference sequence). Trimming pared 0 bases from V and 4 bases from J, leaving 9 bases between. The CDR3 runs 14 residues. CDR3 coding DNA: TGTGCCACCAGCAGAGAAAGGGGGGGAGAGACCCAGTACTTC. This encodes CATSRERGGETQYF.

This clone came up once. The V call is TRBV9, the J call TRBJ2-7, with no clear D. The CDR3 extends over 13 amino acids. CDR1 is SGDLS, CDR2 YYNGEE, per germline. The ends were cut back, 0 bases at V and 2 bases at J, with 6 bases in the middle. CDR3 sequence (DNA): TGTGCCAGCAGCGTAGCCCCAACCTACGAGCAGTACTTC. It encodes CASSVAPTYEQYF. Based on the CDR3 plus reference TRBV9 and TRBJ2-7, the full variable domain is DSGVTQTPKHLITATGQRVTLRCSPRSGDLSVYWYQQSLDQGLQFLIQYYNGEERAKGNILERFSAQQFPDLHSELNLSSLELGDSALYFCASSVAPTYEQYFGPGTRLTVT.

The CDR3 DNA follows: TGTGCCAGCAGCCCCTCCCGGGAGAAGTTGACCGGGGAGCTGTTTTTT. Protein sequence: CASSPSREKLTGELFF. The V call is TRBV11-3, the J call TRBJ2-2; the D gene is possibly TRBD2 (6 bases). The V gene lost 5 bases and the J gene lost 5 bases, with 18 bases spanning the gap. The CDR3 covers 16 residues. CDR1 SGHNT and CDR2 YENEEA come from the germline V gene.

V and J are TRBV28 and TRBJ2-5; 8 positions agree with TRBD2. The J call could be wrong; TRBJ2-7 is a better fit for the DNA end. Germline V gene data show CDR1 as MDHEN and CDR2 as SYDVKM. The CDR3 is 15 residues long. CDR3 DNA: TGTGCCAGCAGGTCCCAAGGCGGGGGGAGCGACGAGCAGTACTTC. As protein: CASRSQGGGSDEQYF.

The CDR3 reads CASSYLGQGTNEKLFF. The DNA for the CDR3 is TGTGCCAGTAGTTACCTGGGACAGGGAACTAATGAAAAACTGTTTTTT. The chain uses TRBV19 and TRBJ1-4; 9 nucleotides agree with TRBD1. Germline CDR1 and CDR2: LNHDA and SQIVND (reference sequence). CDR3 size: 16 residues. V lost 5 bases and J lost 1; bases outside the gene matches: 5.

The rearrangement joins TRBV6-6 to TRBJ2-7; unclear D gene. The CDR3 loop spans 12 amino acids. Germline values: CDR1 MNHNY, CDR2 SVGAGI (reference sequence). V shed 7 bases and J shed 7 bases, with 14 bases lying between them. CDR3 amino acids: CASTQTLREQYF. In DNA, the CDR3 is TGTGCCAGCACCCAGACCCTTAGGGAGCAGTACTTC.

This clone has only a few counts. The chain joins TRBV9 to TRBJ2-7; D may be TRBD1 or TRBD2 (5 bases each). Trimming shortened V by 0 bases and J by 0 bases, and 22 bases separated the two germline ends. Per germline, CDR1 SGDLS and CDR2 YYNGEE. The CDR3 consists of 19 residues. The CDR3 loop reads CASSVAPSRGGRNSYEQYF. The CDR3 bases are TGTGCCAGCAGCGTAGCTCCTAGCCGGGGCGGAAGAAACTCCTACGAGCAGTACTTC.